Following are 11 T cell receptor beta chains from one sample sequenced in a study of CXCR3-negative and CXCR3-positive naive CD8 T cells. Via 5' RACE with UMI labels, TRB cDNA libraries were prepared. TCRdb re-called the 5' RACE reads and catalogs CDR3 proteins one per entry, DNA excluded. With tens of thousands of distinct CDR3 sequences in the sample, the ten largest clones hold 1.5% to 2%. Source material: naive CXCR3- CD8+ T cells from blood. Noted subset: CD45RO-CCR7+CD27+CD95- naive CD8+ T cells lacking CXCR3 (TNR3-). The receptors come from a human donor in good health. Some clones in this sample may be carry-over from other donors' samples.

The chain combines TRBV5-1 with TRBJ2-7. Looked up from germline, CDR1 is SGHRS and CDR2 is YFSETQ. The CDR3 is 11 amino acids. CDR3 amino acids: CASSFSLEQYF.

V is TRBV23-1 and J is TRBJ1-5; with no DNA, the TCRdb D assignment of TRBD1 cannot be verified. TRBV23-1 is treated as an ORF (open reading frame) with a function not yet certain. The CDR3 spans 15 residues. Here the CDR3 reads CASNLTRDTYQPQHF.

This chain joins TRBV7-9 and TRBJ1-2; TCRdb proposes TRBD1, but this gene call is untestable without DNA. The germline gives CDR1 SEHNR, CDR2 FQNEAQ (reference sequence). There are 15 residues in the CDR3. CDR3 sequence reads: CASSSNKGMVDGYTF.

The chain has TRBV21-1 and TRBJ2-5; TCRdb names TRBD2, which stays unverified in the absence of DNA. TRBV21-1 is a recognized pseudogene. This CDR3 contains 17 residues. CDR3 protein: CASSLGSSGSNRETQYF.

The chain combines TRBV27 with TRBJ2-1; TCRdb's assignment of TRBD2 cannot be checked, as there is no DNA. Germline assignment: CDR1 MNHEY and CDR2 SMNVEV (reference sequence). The CDR3 has 16 residues. CDR3 protein: CASSTADGGEVNEQFF.

The chain combines TRBV7-2 with TRBJ2-1. Germline loops: CDR1 SGHTA, CDR2 FQGNSA. The CDR3 is made up of 12 amino acids. CDR3 residues: CASSPNWGEQFF.

The V gene is TRBV12-3 or TRBV12-4, the J gene TRBJ1-5; no DNA is available, so the TRBD1 call from TCRdb remains unchecked. This CDR3 has 13 amino acids. CDR3 protein: CASGVGAVEPQHF.

This clonotype is called medium-sized based on its frequency. The chain combines TRBV12-3 or TRBV12-4 with TRBJ2-2; the D call of TRBD1 rests on TCRdb alone, since no DNA is present to check it. The CDR3 extends over 13 amino acids. The CDR3 reads CASSLTPTGELFF.

V gene TRBV29-1 combines with J gene TRBJ2-3; the TRBD1 assignment by TCRdb is unverifiable without DNA. Germline CDR1 and CDR2: SQVTM and ANQGSEA. There are 13 residues in the CDR3. The CDR3 here is CSVEQGSTDTQYF.

By frequency, this clonotype is medium-sized (0.01 to 0.1%). The chain combines TRBV19 with TRBJ2-1; TCRdb returns TRBD1, unconfirmable since there is no DNA. This CDR3 has 16 amino acids. CDR1 LNHDA and CDR2 SQIVND come from the germline V gene (reference sequence). CDR3 residues: CASSARAPGGWNEQFF.

The chain carries TRBV28 and TRBJ2-3; checking the TCRdb D call of TRBD2 is not possible without DNA. Germline assignment: CDR1 MDHEN and CDR2 SYDVKM. The CDR3 covers 16 residues. CDR3 sequence reads: CASYTGLAGSPDTQYF. Combining the CDR3 with reference TRBV28 and TRBJ2-3 gives the whole variable domain DVKVTQSSRYLVKRTGEKVFLECVQDMDHENMFWYRQDPGLGLRLIYFSYDVKMKEKGDIPEGYSVSREKKERFSLILESASTNQTSMYLCASYTGLAGSPDTQYFGPGTRLTVL.